The clone carrying this T cell receptor beta chain was observed once. Its antigen is currently unknown. cDNA libraries for TCR beta contained unique molecular identifiers. TCRdb re-called the PCR reads through MiXCR, storing one row per CDR3 protein. The table shows 700,000 to 800,000 distinct CDR3 sequences, with 25% to 30% occurring only once. The data were obtained in a study of post-analysis software for immune sequencing data. Study observations and caveats: When patients were compared with controls, four to six TRBV segments were more frequent, TRBV5-6, TRBV5-1 and TRBV20-1 among them.

The trim removed 6 bases at V and 2 bases at J, leaving 11 bases unmatched. Germline CDR1 MNHEY, CDR2 SMNVEV (reference sequence). The CDR3 length is 18 residues. The specimen sequenced was blood. The rearrangement uses TRBV27 and TRBJ2-1; 12 bases fit TRBD2. The TCR originated in a girl between 5 and 17 years old with multiple sclerosis. The CDR3 DNA sequence: TGTGCCAGCAGCATATCACTAGCGGGGGGTACAACCTACAATGAGCAGTTCTTC. Its translation: CASSISLAGGTTYNEQFF.